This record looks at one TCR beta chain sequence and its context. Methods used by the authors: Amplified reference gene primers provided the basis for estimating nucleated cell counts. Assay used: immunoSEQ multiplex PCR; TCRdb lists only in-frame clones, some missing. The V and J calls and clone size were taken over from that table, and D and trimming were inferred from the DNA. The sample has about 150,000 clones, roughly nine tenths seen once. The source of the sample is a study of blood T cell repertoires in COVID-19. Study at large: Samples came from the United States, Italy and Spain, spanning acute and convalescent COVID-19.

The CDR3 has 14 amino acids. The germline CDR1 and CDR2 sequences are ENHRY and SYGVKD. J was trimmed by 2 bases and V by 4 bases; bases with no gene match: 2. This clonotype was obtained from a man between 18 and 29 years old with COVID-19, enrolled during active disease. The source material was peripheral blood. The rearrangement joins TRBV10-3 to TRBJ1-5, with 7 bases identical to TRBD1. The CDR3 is CAISGQGGNQPQHF. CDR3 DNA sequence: TGTGCCATCAGTGGACAGGGTGGCAATCAGCCCCAGCATTTT.